This T cell receptor (beta chain) was sequenced for a study of regulatory T cells in long-lasting Graves disease. This clonotype appeared many times. Its cognate antigen is unknown. Documented time point: newly diagnosed GD, antithyroid drugs for less than 3 months. RNA isolated from PBMCs was used to make the TCR library. Study observations and caveats: The work looked only at peripheral blood and did not look at thyroid tissue.

CDR3 size: 15 residues. Germline trimming cut 6 bases from V and 3 bases from J; bases unmatched to any gene: 6. CDR3 regions were amplified by Arm-PCR using iRepertoire HTBI primers to build TCR beta libraries. TCRdb re-analysed the multiplex PCR reads in MiXCR, keeping a single row per CDR3 protein. The table lists over 300,000 distinct CDR3 sequences, around 16% of them singletons. This receptor was taken from a female donor with Graves disease. Sequenced material: peripheral blood mononuclear cells (PBMCs), taken at new diagnosis, from a patient treated with antithyroid drugs. The V gene is TRBV12-3 or TRBV12-4, the J gene TRBJ2-7, with 12 bases lining up with TRBD1. The DNA of the CDR3 is TGTGCCAGCAGGGGGGGGGACAGGGGGCTCTACGAGCAGTACTTC. It yields the protein CASRGGDRGLYEQYF.